Below, 11 T cell receptor beta chains from the same sample are listed, as sequenced in a study of cytomegalovirus exposure and HLA in healthy donors. The primer mix had 60 Vbeta and 13 Jbeta primers. TCRdb's table, derived via immunoSEQ multiplex PCR, lists solely in-frame clones and lacks some. Of under 200,000 clones in the sample, more than 75% are singletons; the top ten hold roughly 3.6%. Sequencing input: PBMCs. The receptors were sampled from a man between 40 and 49 years old in good health and CMV-seropositive.

This clone was recorded once. The chain carries TRBV4-2 and TRBJ2-1; possible D gene TRBD2, 6 bases. V lost 5 bases, J lost 1 base, and 9 bases lay in between. The CDR3 totals 14 residues. Germline CDR1 is LGHNA and CDR2 is YNFKEQ. The CDR3 DNA reads TGTGCCAGCAGCTCCGGGGGTTCCTACAATGAGCAGTTCTTC. It specifies CASSSGGSYNEQFF.

This rearrangement joins TRBV5-1 to TRBJ2-7; 10 bases match TRBD2. Germline trimming cut 4 bases from V and 2 bases from J; bases unmatched to any gene: 6. The CDR3 extends over 15 amino acids. Germline lookup yields CDR1 SGHRS and CDR2 YFSETQ. In DNA, the CDR3 is TGCGCCAGCAGCCCTGGACTAGCGGTCGCCTACGAGCAGTACTTC. Translation gives CASSPGLAVAYEQYF.

This clone was seen a single time. V usage is TRBV28 and J usage is TRBJ2-2; D is uncertain. CDR3 length equals 12 residues. V was trimmed by 5 bases and J by 2 bases, leaving 3 bases between them. Germline V gives CDR1 MDHEN, CDR2 SYDVKM. The DNA of the CDR3 is TGTGCCAGCAGTCCTAACACCGGGGAGCTGTTTTTT. Its translation is CASSPNTGELFF.

The chain couples TRBV2 to TRBJ2-7; 7 bases fit TRBD1. The V segment lost 6 bases and the J segment 1 base; nucleotides outside the gene matches: 9. This CDR3 region has 15 residues. From germline, CDR1 is SNHLY and CDR2 FYNNEI. The CDR3 DNA is TGTGCCAGCAGAGAACAGGGGTGGGGATCCTACGAGCAGTACTTC. Residues: CASREQGWGSYEQYF.

The chain is built from TRBV28 and TRBJ2-5; TRBD2 agrees at 10 bases. The end of the DNA aligns better with TRBJ2-7, so the J call may be wrong. CDR1 is MDHEN, CDR2 SYDVKM, per germline. CDR3 length equals 15 residues. The CDR3 region is CASPPGKGLAAEQYF. In DNA form, the CDR3 reads TGTGCCAGCCCCCCCGGAAAAGGACTAGCGGCCGAGCAGTACTTC.

Turning to this clone: Different DNA sequences within this sample yield the same CDR3. V gene TRBV11-3 combines with J gene TRBJ1-6, with TRBD1 identical over 7 bases. Germline V CDR1 and CDR2: SGHNT, YENEEA. The CDR3 covers 14 residues. The trim removed 5 bases at V and 7 bases at J, leaving 5 bases unmatched. In nucleotides, the CDR3 is TGTGCCAGCAGCGGGGACAGTGAAAATTCACCCCTCCACTTT. It specifies CASSGDSENSPLHF.

V and J are TRBV18 and TRBJ2-5; TRBD1 matches 7 bases. Matching the DNA end better, TRBJ2-7 makes the J call doubtful. The CDR3 consists of 15 residues. Germline CDR1 is KGHSH and CDR2 is LQKENI. The CDR3 spells CASSPGQSSLYEQYF. The CDR3 DNA reads as TGTGCCAGCTCACCGGGACAGTCCTCCCTCTACGAGCAGTACTTC.

The chain has TRBV4-2 and TRBJ2-7; 7 bases are a match to TRBD2. Losses at the gene ends were 1 base for V and 5 bases for J; bases not matched to a gene: 8. The CDR3 totals 15 residues. The germline V gene has CDR1 LGHNA and CDR2 YNFKEQ. CDR3 sequence: CASSQGGGSRDEQYF. The CDR3 nucleotides read TGTGCCAGCAGCCAAGGGGGCGGGAGTCGCGACGAGCAGTACTTC.

V usage is TRBV19 and J usage is TRBJ2-7; a weak D match, TRBD2 (5 bases). In germline, CDR1 is LNHDA, CDR2 SQIVND (reference sequence). There are 16 residues in the CDR3. V lost 4 bases to trimming and J lost 0 bases, with 16 bases between them. CDR3 DNA: TGTGCCAGTAGTACGGCGGCGGCGGGTCGCTCCTACGAGCAGTACTTC. It yields the protein CASSTAAAGRSYEQYF.

The chain has TRBV6-1 and TRBJ2-2, with TRBD1 identical over 10 bases. V lost 6 bases to trimming and J lost 6 bases; unmatched junction nucleotides: 1. This CDR3 region has 13 residues. Germline assignment: CDR1 MNHNS and CDR2 SASEGT. This chain's CDR3 is CASRGTGAGELFF. The CDR3, as DNA: TGTGCCAGCAGAGGGACAGGGGCCGGGGAGCTGTTTTTT.

This clone was seen a few times. This chain connects TRBV5-1 to TRBJ1-1; 7 bases line up with TRBD1. CDR3 size: 13 residues. CDR1 SGHRS and CDR2 YFSETQ come from the germline V gene. Trimming took 4 bases from V and 5 from J; bases not matched to a gene: 5. CDR3 amino acids: CASSPGQTTEAFF. CDR3 in DNA: TGCGCCAGCAGCCCGGGACAGACTACTGAAGCTTTCTTT.